This T cell receptor (beta chain) was sequenced during a study of breast tumors, draining lymph nodes, adjacent tissues. TCRdb processed the multiplex PCR reads anew with MiXCR; each CDR3 protein has one entry. This table holds about 200,000 distinct CDR3 sequences, approximately 33% found once. Ten or more counts support this clonotype. Germline CDR1 KGHDR, CDR2 SFDVKD. V trimming: 5 bases; J trimming: 6 bases; junction bases outside the gene matches: 7. This CDR3 spans 15 amino acids. Samples came from axillary lymph nodes draining the breast cancer. Sequenced material: axillary lymph node tissue. This sequence joins TRBV24-1 and TRBJ2-1; 9 bases map to TRBD1. The TCR originated in a female donor with breast cancer. Some clones in this sample may be carry-over from other donors' samples. CDR3 coding DNA: TGTGCCACCAGTGCTGCCGGGACAGGGCCCAATGAGCAGTTCTTC. Its translation: CATSAAGTGPNEQFF.